This entry lists 7 T cell receptor beta chains sequenced from one sample in a study of blood T cell repertoires in COVID-19. Generated by immunoSEQ multiplex PCR, the TCRdb table keeps only in-frame clones and is missing some. Here the sample spans about 64,000 clones, around 83% being singletons. What was sequenced was peripheral blood. The receptors were gathered from a human donor in a cohort sampled during active COVID-19.

The J gene is TRBJ2-7, the V gene TRBV28; 10 bases line up with TRBD1. Trimming removed 5 bases from V and 6 bases from J; junction bases left unmatched: 7. CDR1 is MDHEN, CDR2 SYDVKM, per germline. The CDR3 extends over 14 amino acids. The CDR3 loop reads CASSPAGTGAEQYV. The CDR3 DNA follows: TGTGCCAGCAGTCCAGCCGGGACAGGGGCCGAGCAGTACGTC.

The V and J genes are TRBV30 and TRBJ1-5; 10 bases are a match to TRBD1. The junction had 4 bases not matched to a gene; V was cut back by 0 bases and J by 2 bases. Germline V gene data show CDR1 as GTSNPN and CDR2 as SVGIG (reference sequence). This CDR3 has 16 residues. The CDR3 nucleotides are TGTGCCTGGAGTGTCGACAGGGGGCTTGGCAATCAGCCCCAGCATTTT. This translates into CAWSVDRGLGNQPQHF.

The chain employs TRBV11-2 and TRBJ1-1; 9 bases fit TRBD1. Trimming at V came to 6 bases and at J to 1 base, leaving 9 bases not matched to a gene. Germline CDR1 and CDR2: SGHAT and FQNNGV. The CDR3 sequence is 16 residues long. This CDR3 reads CASRSHRGRGNTEAFF. The DNA for the CDR3 is TGTGCCAGCAGATCGCACAGGGGGCGGGGGAACACTGAAGCTTTCTTT. Variable domain in full (rest from reference TRBV11-2 and TRBJ1-1): EAGVAQSPRYKIIEKRQSVAFWCNPISGHATLYWYQQILGQGPKLLIQFQNNGVVDDSQLPKDRFSAERLKGVDSTLKIQPAKLEDSAVYLCASRSHRGRGNTEAFFGQGTRLTVV.

The chain employs TRBV27 and TRBJ2-1, with D maybe TRBD1 (5 bases). Germline V gene lookup returns CDR1 MNHEY and CDR2 SMNVEV (reference sequence). The CDR3 totals 16 residues. The V and J ends lost 6 bases and 7 bases respectively, with 22 bases between them. The CDR3 is CASSLDQGWEMNEQFF. CDR3 DNA sequence: TGTGCCAGCAGCCTAGACCAGGGTTGGGAAATGAATGAGCAGTTCTTC.

The chain is built from TRBV7-9 and TRBJ2-4; TRBD1 matches 12 bases. Germline V lookup: CDR1 SEHNR, CDR2 FQNEAQ (reference sequence). V was pared by 1 base and J by 7 bases, with 5 bases of the junction left unmatched. CDR3 size: 16 residues. CDR3 DNA: TGTGCCAGCAGCTTAGGGAGGGGACAGGGGGCGAACATTCAGTACTTC. Translated, it gives CASSLGRGQGANIQYF. Complete variable domain (other parts from reference TRBV7-9 and TRBJ2-4): DTGVSQNPRHKITKRGQNVTFRCDPISEHNRLYWYRQTLGQGPEFLTYFQNEAQLEKSRLLSDRFSAERPKGSFSTLEIQRTEQGDSAMYLCASSLGRGQGANIQYFGAGTRLSVL.

This chain links TRBV2 with TRBJ1-5; no firm D call. Germline lookup yields CDR1 SNHLY and CDR2 FYNNEI. V was clipped by 10 bases and J by 0 bases, with 16 bases between them. This CDR3 contains 15 residues. The CDR3 DNA is TGTGCCACGAAGACGGGAACCCTTAGCAATCAGCCCCAGCATTTT. Translated, it gives CATKTGTLSNQPQHF.

The rearrangement uses TRBV14 and TRBJ1-2, with TRBD1 identical over 9 bases. This CDR3 contains 16 residues. Germline lookup yields CDR1 SGHDN and CDR2 FVKESK. The trim removed 2 bases at V and 2 bases at J, leaving 6 bases unmatched. The CDR3: CASSQNPGQGNYGYTF. CDR3 bases: TGTGCCAGCAGCCAAAACCCCGGACAGGGGAACTATGGCTACACCTTC.